Each of the 21 T cell receptor beta chains below was sequenced from the same sample in a study of T-cell memory formation after mild COVID-19. In TCRdb, the 5' RACE reads were re-called with MiXCR into one record per CDR3 protein. Of around 390,000 distinct CDR3 sequences in the sample, about 15% are singletons; the top ten hold under 25%. Sequencing used PBMCs or a T cell subset sorted from them (not recorded which). Receptors were obtained from a man aged 18-30 years who had mild COVID-19 (a few samples of this study predate the infection). Cell type and time point are not known.

The sample holds many counts of this clonotype. The J gene is TRBJ2-5, the V gene TRBV5-1, with unresolved D. V lost 0 bases to trimming and J lost 2 bases, with 5 bases between them. The CDR3 length is 13 residues. Germline lookup yields CDR1 SGHRS and CDR2 YFSETQ. CDR3 loop: CASSLEIQETQYF. The CDR3 nucleotides read TGCGCCAGCAGCTTGGAGATTCAAGAGACCCAGTACTTC.

Notes on this clonotype: The germline gene is not matched at one end of the junction; a read error may be the cause. This chain joins TRBV7-7 and TRBJ2-1; D is possibly TRBD1 (5 bases). This CDR3 is 15 amino acids long. The germline V gene has CDR1 SSHAT and CDR2 FNYEAQ (reference sequence). The CDR3 nucleotides read TGTGCTAGCAGCTTAGGGTCAGGGACCTACAATGAGCAGTTCTTC. It is translated as CASSLGSGTYNEQFF.

This chain uses TRBV4-1 with TRBJ1-1, with 9 bases matching TRBD1. In germline, CDR1 is MGHRA, CDR2 YSYEKL. Germline trimming cut 1 base from V and 5 bases from J; bases unmatched to any gene: 5. This CDR3 comprises 15 residues. DNA of the CDR3: TGCGCCAGCAGCCAAGGGGACAGGGCCATAACTGAAGCTTTCTTT. Residues: CASSQGDRAITEAFF.

The J gene is TRBJ1-2, the V gene TRBV7-2; D remains unclear. Trimming took 3 bases from V and 4 from J, leaving 12 bases between them. The CDR3 length is 14 residues. Germline V gene data show CDR1 as SGHTA and CDR2 as FQGNSA. CDR3 DNA: TGTGCCAGCAGCTTCTCGGGAGTGAGCTATGGCTACACCTTC. Translation gives CASSFSGVSYGYTF.

This clonotype has a handful of counts. The chain carries TRBV20-1 and TRBJ2-3; a weak D match, TRBD2 (5 bases). CDR1 and CDR2 (germline): DFQATT, SNEGSKA (reference sequence). This CDR3 is built from 13 residues. The V gene lost 4 bases and the J gene lost 2 bases, with 10 bases spanning the gap. As DNA, the CDR3 is TGCAGTGCTATCCCCGGGGTCACAGATACGCAGTATTTT. Translated, it gives CSAIPGVTDTQYF.

The V and J genes are TRBV10-3 and TRBJ2-5; 10 bases map to TRBD2. V shed 8 bases and J 5 bases; nucleotides not matched to a gene: 11. Looked up from germline, CDR1 is ENHRY and CDR2 is SYGVKD. This CDR3 is built from 15 residues. Written as DNA, the CDR3 is TGTGCCATCGCCATATCTAGCGGGGGTGGGGAGACCCAGTACTTC. Its protein product is CAIAISSGGGETQYF.

The chain carries TRBV20-1 and TRBJ2-3; 7 bases match TRBD2. The CDR3 covers 14 residues. The germline gives CDR1 DFQATT, CDR2 SNEGSKA (reference sequence). With V trimmed by 3 bases and J by 2 bases, 5 bases remained unmatched. The CDR3, as DNA: TGCAGTGCTAGCCGTCTAGCGGTCACAGATACGCAGTATTTT. It encodes CSASRLAVTDTQYF.

This clonotype has a count of ten or more. The gene calls are TRBV2 and TRBJ2-5; 10 positions match TRBD2. CDR3 length: 16 amino acids. In germline, CDR1 is SNHLY, CDR2 FYNNEI. J lost 2 bases, V lost 7 bases, and 10 bases had no gene match. For the CDR3, the DNA is TGTGCCAGCACCGGGTTTACTAGCGGGGAACAAGAGACCCAGTACTTC. Its protein product is CASTGFTSGEQETQYF.

This clonotype occurred many times. The rearrangement uses TRBV7-2 and TRBJ1-5; D is uncertain. The length of the CDR3 is 15 residues. The germline gives CDR1 SGHTA, CDR2 FQGNSA. V was trimmed by 6 bases and J by 6 bases, leaving 18 bases between them. This CDR3 reads CASRLLSGGPQPQHF. The CDR3 nucleotides read TGTGCCAGCAGGCTACTTTCAGGAGGGCCTCAGCCCCAGCATTTT.

In its sample, this clonotype was seen a few times. This chain connects TRBV9 to TRBJ2-3, with 8 bases identical to TRBD2. The CDR3 is 15 residues long. The germline V gene encodes CDR1 SGDLS and CDR2 YYNGEE. V shed 4 bases, J shed 2 bases, and the junction held 6 bases outside the gene matches. The CDR3 coding sequence is TGTGCCAGCAGCTTTAGCGGGGAGACCACAGATACGCAGTATTTT. It is translated as CASSFSGETTDTQYF.

This rearrangement joins TRBV30 to TRBJ2-2; perhaps TRBD1 as D (7 bases). The CDR3 length is 14 residues. V was pared by 1 base and J by 4 bases, with 10 bases between. In germline, CDR1 is GTSNPN, CDR2 SVGIG (reference sequence). The CDR3 region is CAWSDRGGTGELFF. DNA for the CDR3: TGTGCCTGGAGTGACAGGGGAGGCACCGGGGAGCTGTTTTTT.

This clonotype is a singleton in its sample. The V gene is TRBV18, the J gene TRBJ2-5, with no clear D. Trimming cost V 3 bases and J 4 bases, with 9 bases left between them. The CDR3 sequence is 13 residues long. Germline V gives CDR1 KGHSH, CDR2 LQKENI. The CDR3 here is CASSPPPGETQYF. The CDR3 DNA sequence: TGTGCCAGCTCACCGCCCCCGGGAGAGACCCAGTACTTC.

This clonotype was counted between two and nine times. The rearrangement joins TRBV20-1 to TRBJ1-2, with a tentative D call TRBD1 (5 bases). The germline V gene encodes CDR1 DFQATT and CDR2 SNEGSKA (reference sequence). This CDR3 spans 15 amino acids. V shed 5 bases and J shed 7 bases, with 23 bases lying between them. The CDR3 spells CSAPGEAGPGGGYTF. CDR3 DNA sequence: TGCAGTGCTCCCGGGGAGGCAGGGCCCGGGGGTGGCTACACCTTC.

This clonotype was seen repeatedly, ten times or more. This rearrangement joins TRBV4-1 to TRBJ2-3; D gene ambiguous. The germline V gene encodes CDR1 MGHRA and CDR2 YSYEKL. CDR3 length: 16 residues. Trimming cost V 0 bases and J 0 bases, with 10 bases left between them. CDR3 protein: CASSQDRQASTDTQYF. CDR3 nucleotides: TGCGCCAGCAGCCAAGATCGGCAGGCTAGCACAGATACGCAGTATTTT.

The rearrangement uses TRBV6-6 and TRBJ1-2, with 7 bases fitting TRBD1. This CDR3 is 14 amino acids long. The germline V gene has CDR1 MNHNY and CDR2 SVGAGI (reference sequence). V shed 2 bases, J shed 6 bases, and the junction held 6 bases outside the gene matches. The CDR3 DNA follows: TGTGCCAGCAGTTACGGACAGGCGATTCATGGCTACACCTTC. It yields the protein CASSYGQAIHGYTF.

This clonotype was picked up a small number of times. The chain uses TRBV4-2 and TRBJ2-1; 9 bases match TRBD2. The CDR3 has 16 amino acids. Trimming took 1 base from V and 5 from J; bases not matched to a gene: 6. The germline CDR1 and CDR2 sequences are LGHNA and YNFKEQ. CDR3 DNA: TGTGCCAGCAGCCAAGTCCGCAGCGGGGGGCACAATGAGCAGTTCTTC. Its protein product is CASSQVRSGGHNEQFF.

The table lists this clonotype with a few counts. The gene calls are TRBV24-1 and TRBJ2-1; the D call may be TRBD1 or TRBD2 (5 bases each). Trimming left V 10 bases short and J 4 bases short, with 16 bases between. The CDR3 has 14 residues. Looked up from germline, CDR1 is KGHDR and CDR2 is SFDVKD. In DNA form, the CDR3 reads TGTGCCACAGGAAGGGGCCGGGGATACAATGAGCAGTTCTTC. This codes for CATGRGRGYNEQFF.

The sample holds a few counts of this clonotype. The rearrangement uses TRBV24-1 and TRBJ2-5; no clear D gene. This CDR3 has 13 residues. Germline V gene sequence: CDR1 KGHDR, CDR2 SFDVKD. V was pared by 4 bases and J by 3 bases, with 8 bases between. The CDR3 here is CATSDSREETQYF. For the CDR3, the DNA is TGTGCCACCAGTGACTCCAGAGAAGAGACCCAGTACTTC.

This clonotype was seen a few times. The chain uses TRBV20-1 and TRBJ1-5; a possible D gene is TRBD1 (5 bases). The CDR3 length is 15 residues. The germline CDR1 and CDR2 sequences are DFQATT and SNEGSKA (reference sequence). V lost 6 bases to trimming and J lost 0 bases, with 15 bases between them. DNA of the CDR3: TGCAGTGCCAAAGACAGCGCGTATAGCAATCAGCCCCAGCATTTT. Protein product: CSAKDSAYSNQPQHF.

This clonotype was observed a few times. The CDR3 DNA reads as TGTGCCAGCAGTTACAACCCTGGACAGCCCTATGGCTACACCTTC. It translates to CASSYNPGQPYGYTF. The chain recombines TRBV6-2 or TRBV6-3 with TRBJ1-2; TRBD1 is a possible D gene (6 bases). Germline-derived CDR1 and CDR2 are MNHEY and SVGEGT. The CDR3 runs 15 residues. Trimming took 2 bases from V and 4 from J, leaving 14 bases between them.

V gene TRBV18 combines with J gene TRBJ2-1; 7 positions match TRBD1. This CDR3 has 13 amino acids. Trimming at V came to 4 bases and at J to 10 bases, leaving 7 bases not matched to a gene. CDR1 is KGHSH and CDR2 is LQKENI in the germline V gene. The DNA for the CDR3 is TGTGCCAGCTCACAAACGACAGGGACGGAGCAGTTCTTC. Encoded protein: CASSQTTGTEQFF.